Following are 21 T cell receptor beta chains from one sample sequenced in a study of blood T cell repertoires in COVID-19. TCRdb keeps only in-frame clones here, not all; method: immunoSEQ multiplex PCR. The table includes around 300,000 clones, more than 75% detected once. Sequencing was carried out using peripheral blood. The receptors originated from a woman between 45 and 65 years old with active or convalescent COVID-19.

This sequence joins TRBV7-2 and TRBJ2-5; possibly TRBD2 for D (6 bases). There are 14 residues in the CDR3. Trimming stripped 2 bases from V and 5 bases from J, with 12 bases between. CDR1 SGHTA and CDR2 FQGNSA come from the germline V gene. CDR3 in amino acids: CASSLSTSRETQYF. The CDR3 nucleotides are TGTGCCAGCAGCTTAAGTACTAGCAGGGAGACCCAGTACTTC. The full variable domain, completed using reference TRBV7-2 and TRBJ2-5, is GAGVSQSPSNKVTEKGKDVELRCDPISGHTALYWYRQSLGQGLEFLIYFQGNSAPDKSGLPSDRFSAERTGGSVSTLTIQRTQQEDSAVYLCASSLSTSRETQYFGPGTRLLVL.

J is TRBJ1-2 and V is TRBV7-2; 8 bases agree with TRBD1. CDR3 length: 15 amino acids. Per the germline V gene, CDR1 is SGHTA and CDR2 is FQGNSA. J was trimmed by 4 bases and V by 5 bases; bases with no gene match: 9. The CDR3 reads CASSPGQGSVYGYTF. In nucleotides, the CDR3 is TGTGCCAGCAGCCCCGGACAGGGCTCGGTCTATGGCTACACCTTC. Looking up the rest from reference TRBV7-2 and TRBJ1-2 gives the full variable domain: GAGVSQSPSNKVTEKGKDVELRCDPISGHTALYWYRQSLGQGLEFLIYFQGNSAPDKSGLPSDRFSAERTGGSVSTLTIQRTQQEDSAVYLCASSPGQGSVYGYTFGSGTRLTVV.

This clone was observed a single time. The gene calls are TRBV11-2 and TRBJ2-1; TRBD1 agrees at 11 bases. CDR1 is SGHAT and CDR2 is FQNNGV in the germline V gene. The CDR3 runs to 15 residues. V shed 5 bases, J shed 0 bases, and the junction held 0 bases outside the gene matches. The CDR3 DNA reads TGTGCCAGCAGCGGGACAGGGGGCTCCTACAATGAGCAGTTCTTC. Translation: CASSGTGGSYNEQFF.

The chain is built from TRBV6-4 and TRBJ1-2; TRBD1 is a possible D gene (6 bases). Germline values: CDR1 MRHNA, CDR2 SNTAGT. The length of the CDR3 is 13 residues. V was cut by 5 bases and J by 8 bases, with 15 bases left in between. The CDR3 DNA reads TGTGCCAGCAGTCCGAACAGGGAGGGAGGCTACACCTTC. It specifies CASSPNREGGYTF.

The gene calls are TRBV20-1 and TRBJ2-3, with 9 bases lining up with TRBD2. Germline V gives CDR1 DFQATT, CDR2 SNEGSKA (reference sequence). This CDR3 comprises 14 residues. The V gene end was trimmed by 3 bases and the J gene end by 1 base; junction bases not matched to a gene: 2. CDR3 sequence reads: CSASLAGGTDTQYF. In DNA, the CDR3 is TGCAGTGCTAGTTTAGCGGGGGGCACAGATACGCAGTATTTT.

The rearrangement joins TRBV7-9 to TRBJ1-1, with D possibly TRBD1 on 5 matching bases. Germline V gene data show CDR1 as SEHNR and CDR2 as FQNEAQ (reference sequence). This CDR3 has 16 residues. V lost 1 base and J lost 0, with 12 bases in between. Here the CDR3 DNA reads TGTGCCAGCAGCTTAGTAGCGGGGCGGATGAACACTGAAGCTTTCTTT. Amino acid sequence: CASSLVAGRMNTEAFF.

The J gene is TRBJ2-7, the V gene TRBV15, with D possibly matching TRBD1 (6 bases). The CDR3 runs to 15 residues. Per germline, CDR1 LNHNV and CDR2 YYDKDF (reference sequence). Trimming shortened V by 3 bases and J by 0 bases, and 12 bases separated the two germline ends. This CDR3 is CATSRGHRSSYEQYF. Here the CDR3 DNA reads TGTGCCACCAGCAGGGGACACCGGAGCTCCTACGAGCAGTACTTC.

This chain connects TRBV3-1 (or the pseudogene TRBV3-2) to TRBJ1-2; D ambiguous. The CDR3 sequence is 13 residues long. V lost 3 bases, J lost 4 bases, and 9 bases lay in between. Germline V gene data show CDR1 as LGHDT and CDR2 as YNNKEL (reference sequence). CDR3 residues: CASSHSYPYGYTF. In DNA form, the CDR3 reads TGTGCCAGCAGCCACAGTTATCCCTATGGCTACACCTTC.

The chain joins TRBV7-2 to TRBJ2-7, with 8 bases matching TRBD2. The CDR3 is made up of 15 amino acids. Germline CDR1 SGHTA, CDR2 FQGNSA. Trimming removed 3 bases from V and 1 base from J; junction bases left unmatched: 5. The CDR3 here is CASSFQSGGSYEQYF. The CDR3 nucleotides read TGTGCCAGCAGCTTTCAGTCGGGGGGGTCCTACGAGCAGTACTTC.

This rearrangement joins TRBV24-1 to TRBJ2-5, with 7 bases aligning to TRBD2. The CDR3 sequence is 16 residues long. The germline CDR1 and CDR2 sequences are KGHDR and SFDVKD. V lost 3 bases to trimming and J lost 5 bases; unmatched junction nucleotides: 11. Here the CDR3 DNA reads TGTGCCACCAGTGATCCCTTCGCGGGGGTCCAGGAGACCCAGTACTTC. As protein: CATSDPFAGVQETQYF.

As regards this clone: The sample contains more than one DNA sequence encoding this CDR3. J is TRBJ1-3 and V is TRBV7-2, with a weak D call TRBD1 (5 bases). The CDR3 has 14 amino acids. V was clipped by 1 base and J by 4 bases, with 8 bases between them. Germline V gives CDR1 SGHTA, CDR2 FQGNSA. CDR3 residues: CASSLGGAGNTIYF. The CDR3 bases are TGTGCCAGCAGCTTAGGGGGCGCAGGAAACACCATATATTTT. Using reference TRBV7-2 and TRBJ1-3 for the parts outside the CDR3, the full variable domain is GAGVSQSPSNKVTEKGKDVELRCDPISGHTALYWYRQSLGQGLEFLIYFQGNSAPDKSGLPSDRFSAERTGGSVSTLTIQRTQQEDSAVYLCASSLGGAGNTIYFGEGSWLTVV.

This clone showed up just a few times. The V and J genes are TRBV11-2 and TRBJ2-5, with TRBD1 identical over 9 bases. The CDR3 loop spans 16 amino acids. V was clipped by 5 bases and J by 5 bases; unmatched bases: 12. The V gene's germline CDR1 is SGHAT and CDR2 FQNNGV. Written as DNA, the CDR3 is TGTGCCAGCAGCAAACGGACAGGGGTCGAAGGGGAGACCCAGTACTTC. Its translation is CASSKRTGVEGETQYF.

The chain joins TRBV30 to TRBJ1-3, with 9 bases matching TRBD1. The length of the CDR3 is 15 residues. The germline gives CDR1 GTSNPN, CDR2 SVGIG (reference sequence). Trimming at V came to 4 bases and at J to 4 bases, leaving 8 bases not matched to a gene. The CDR3 region has the DNA TGTGCCTGGACTGCCGGGACAGGGAGGGGAAACACCATATATTTT. Encoded protein: CAWTAGTGRGNTIYF.

V is TRBV6-2 or TRBV6-3 and J is TRBJ1-6; no reliable D call. V dropped 4 bases and J dropped 6 bases, with 4 bases sitting between them. This CDR3 comprises 12 residues. Germline V gene sequence: CDR1 MNHEY, CDR2 SVGEGT. Here the CDR3 reads CASSSGNSPLHF. Here the CDR3 DNA reads TGTGCCAGCAGTTCAGGTAATTCACCCCTCCACTTT.

In this sample, this clone turned up a few times. The chain is built from TRBV9 and TRBJ2-5, with 16 bases that match TRBD2. Germline loops: CDR1 SGDLS, CDR2 YYNGEE. The length of the CDR3 is 18 residues. J gave up 3 bases and V 3 bases, and 8 bases lay outside the gene matches. This chain's CDR3 is CASSEGLAGGDLKETQYF. CDR3 coding DNA: TGTGCCAGCAGCGAGGGACTAGCGGGAGGGGACCTGAAAGAGACCCAGTACTTC.

This chain uses TRBV5-5 with TRBJ2-1, with 8 bases aligning to TRBD2. V was clipped by 0 bases and J by 6 bases; unmatched bases: 5. The CDR3 is made up of 15 amino acids. The V gene's germline CDR1 is SGHKS and CDR2 YYEKEE (reference sequence). The CDR3, as DNA: TGTGCCAGCAGCTTGGCACTAGCGGCGTTCAATGAGCAGTTCTTC. It encodes CASSLALAAFNEQFF.

Here the CDR3 DNA reads TGTGCCAGCAGTTTCGCTACAGGGGATGGCTACACCTTC. This encodes CASSFATGDGYTF. The gene calls are TRBV12-3 or TRBV12-4 and TRBJ1-2; 7 nucleotides agree with TRBD1. V shed 3 bases, J shed 6 bases, and the junction held 4 bases outside the gene matches. The CDR3 covers 13 residues.

CDR3 nucleotide sequence: TGCAGCATATCCGGGACAGGGCAAACCGGGGAGCTGTTTTTT. It codes for CSISGTGQTGELFF. The chain recombines TRBV29-1 with TRBJ2-2, with 9 positions matching TRBD1. Germline V gene lookup returns CDR1 SQVTM and CDR2 ANQGSEA. The length of the CDR3 is 14 residues. Trimming at V came to 8 bases and at J to 5 bases, leaving 9 bases not matched to a gene.

The chain recombines TRBV12-2 with TRBJ2-7; the D segment call TRBD2 is taken from the table without a DNA check. TRBV12-2 has pseudogene status. CDR3 length: 14 amino acids. CDR3 bases: TGTGCAAGTCTCCCTCAGGCCGGGACCTACGAGCAGTACTTC. Translation gives CASLPQAGTYEQYF.

This chain uses TRBV25-1 with TRBJ2-3; 11 bases map to TRBD2. CDR3 size: 16 residues. Trimming took 4 bases from V and 2 from J; bases not matched to a gene: 5. CDR1 and CDR2 (germline): MGHDK, SYGVNS. For the CDR3, the DNA is TGTGCCAGCAGTGGACCTAGCGGGGGGCCCACAGATACGCAGTATTTT. It is translated as CASSGPSGGPTDTQYF.

This clone appeared a single time. V gene TRBV24-1 combines with J gene TRBJ1-5, with no clear D. V shed 3 bases and J shed 4 bases, with 6 bases lying between them. Germline V gene lookup returns CDR1 KGHDR and CDR2 SFDVKD. The CDR3 contains 13 residues. In DNA, the CDR3 is TGTGCCACCAGTGATCACAAGAATCAGCCCCAGCATTTT. Its protein product is CATSDHKNQPQHF.